The clone carrying this TCR beta chain was seen more than once but under ten times. Its antigen is unidentified. The study based diagnoses on clinical symptoms, serum thyroxine and TRAb, thyroid ultrasound and orbital computed tomography. PBMCs were derived from 9.5 to 10 ml fresh peripheral blood. The V end lost 3 bases, the J end lost 2 bases, and 11 bases lay between the germline ends. The length of the CDR3 is 15 residues. Germline CDR1 and CDR2: KGHDR and SFDVKD. This sample is part of a study of T cells in Graves' hyperthyroidism and ophthalmopathy. Findings of the study overall: Model predictions of ophthalmopathy came a median 6.5 months before onset. Peripheral blood also featured most of the thyroid clonotypes expanded above 0.001.

The investigators amplified TCR beta CDR3 regions from RNA transcripts. During a first-round RT-PCR of the TCR CDR3, the HTBI primer set was used. TCRdb itself ran the multiplex PCR reads through MiXCR, one entry per CDR3 protein. The sample holds hundreds of thousands of distinct CDR3 sequences; roughly 15% are singletons and the top ten take around an eighth. Material: blood. The clonotype was recovered from a woman aged 45-59 years with Graves' ophthalmopathy. The V and J genes are TRBV24-1 and TRBJ2-3; no clear D gene. The DNA of the CDR3 is TGTGCCACCAGTGATGATTCGGACCACACAGATACGCAGTATTTT. Its translation is CATSDDSDHTDTQYF.